The rows below give T cell receptor beta chains drawn from one sample of a study of T-cell reconstitution after alpha-beta-depleted transplantation in children. TCRdb re-called the PCR reads through MiXCR, storing one row per CDR3 protein. The sample holds under 300,000 distinct CDR3 sequences, 7.5% to 10% seen once. The sample was PBMCs from the stem cell graft donor, taken from the stem cell graft. Receptors were obtained from a human donor who donated a stem cell graft to a child with SCID. CDR3s include the opening cysteine and the closing phenylalanine or tryptophan. D genes are given only for firm matches. Expanded clones are given a class, and other clones once, few, many or no size at all.

. | . | TRBJ2-1 | TRBV20-1 | CSARVGSANNEQFF | TGCAGTGCTAGAGTGGGCTCCGCCAACAATGAGCAGTTCTTC
many | . | TRBJ1-1 | TRBV15 | CATSRDGYTEAFF | TGTGCCACCAGCAGAGACGGTTACACTGAAGCTTTCTTT
many | . | TRBJ2-1 | TRBV12-3/TRBV12-4 | CASSTSRGDGYNEQFF | TGTGCCAGCAGTACCTCCCGGGGAGACGGGTACAATGAGCAGTTCTTC
many | . | TRBJ2-7 | TRBV4-2 | CASSRIGRANEQYF | TGTGCCAGCAGCCGGATCGGCAGGGCCAACGAGCAGTACTTC
. | TRBD1 | TRBJ1-2 | TRBV28 | CASSTGATGRSYGYTF | TGTGCCAGCAGCACCGGTGCGACAGGGAGATCGTATGGCTACACCTTC
many | . | TRBJ2-1 | TRBV7-8 | CASSLRWGGVTYNEQFF | TGTGCCAGCAGCTTACGGTGGGGGGGCGTGACCTACAATGAGCAGTTCTTC
few | TRBD2 | TRBJ2-7 | TRBV27 | CASSPGDYSYEQYF | TGTGCCAGCAGTCCGGGGGACTACTCCTACGAGCAGTACTTC
many | . | TRBJ1-5 | TRBV7-2 | CASSLRIGGVYSQPQHF | TGTGCCAGCAGCTTAAGGATAGGGGGGGTCTATTCGCAGCCCCAGCATTTT
many | . | TRBJ2-7 | TRBV4-1 | CASSQVRESYEQYF | TGCGCCAGCAGCCAGGTGCGGGAAAGCTACGAGCAGTACTTC
many | . | TRBJ2-7 | TRBV19 | CASTSGSDSSYEQYF | TGTGCCAGTACCTCGGGCTCGGACAGCTCCTACGAGCAGTACTTC
few | TRBD1 | TRBJ2-3 | TRBV2 | CAREGTRTGSTDTQYF | TGTGCCAGGGAGGGCACGAGGACAGGGAGCACAGATACGCAGTATTTT
many | . | TRBJ1-2 | TRBV4-1 | CASRPRNANYGYTF | TGCGCCAGCAGACCCCGGAACGCTAACTATGGCTACACCTTC
many | . | TRBJ2-3 | TRBV19 | CASKGLGGLTDTQYF | TGTGCCAGTAAAGGGTTAGGCGGACTCACAGATACGCAGTATTTT
many | . | TRBJ2-3 | TRBV7-2 | CASSLVLGGTDTQYF | TGTGCCAGCAGCTTAGTACTTGGGGGCACAGATACGCAGTATTTT
many | . | TRBJ1-5 | TRBV15 | CATSGRPRQNHQHF | TGTGCCACCAGCGGGAGGCCCCGGCAGAATCACCAGCATTTT
many | . | TRBJ2-1 | TRBV5-1 | CASKRATGANEQFF | TGCGCCAGCAAGAGGGCGACCGGGGCCAATGAGCAGTTCTTC
many | . | TRBJ2-1 | TRBV20-1 | CSARQFNEQFF | TGCAGTGCAAGACAGTTCAATGAGCAGTTCTTC
many | TRBD1 | TRBJ1-1 | TRBV20-1 | CSAKPQGVAEAFF | TGCAGTGCTAAACCGCAGGGGGTCGCTGAAGCTTTCTTT
many | . | TRBJ1-5 | TRBV20-1 | CSASLGVQPQHF | TGCAGTGCTTCCCTGGGTGTCCAGCCCCAGCATTTT
many | TRBD1 | TRBJ1-4 | TRBV6-1 | CASIIGTGDHSGKLFF | TGTGCCAGCATCATCGGGACAGGGGACCATTCAGGGAAACTGTTTTTT
. | . | TRBJ2-3 | TRBV12-3/TRBV12-4 | CASSLGEVDTQYF | TGTGCCAGCAGTTTGGGAGAGGTAGATACGCAGTATTTT
many | TRBD1 | TRBJ2-3 | TRBV4-3 | CASSQVTGGFGDTQYF | TGCGCCAGCAGCCAAGTGACAGGGGGTTTTGGAGATACGCAGTATTTT
. | TRBD2 | TRBJ2-7 | TRBV6-5 | CASSSHVPGLAGGYEQYF | TGTGCCAGCAGTTCCCACGTCCCGGGACTAGCGGGGGGATACGAGCAGTACTTC
many | TRBD1 | TRBJ1-4 | TRBV13 | CASSPPRQGGEKLFF | TGTGCCAGCAGCCCTCCTCGACAGGGAGGTGAAAAACTGTTTTTT
many | . | TRBJ2-4 | TRBV5-1 | CASSLSAENIQYF | TGCGCCAGCAGCTTGTCGGCGGAAAACATTCAGTACTTC
many | . | TRBJ1-1 | TRBV1 | CTSSQDGTGTTIEAFF | TGCACCAGCAGCCAAGATGGGACGGGAACTACAATTGAAGCTTTCTTT
. | . | TRBJ2-3 | TRBV20-1 | CSAILGNTQYF | TGCAGTGCGATATTGGGAAATACGCAGTATTTT
many | TRBD1 | TRBJ2-4 | TRBV5-1 | CASSLDAGGAWYLQYF | TGCGCCAGCAGCTTGGATGCAGGGGGCGCGTGGTACCTTCAGTACTTC
many | TRBD2 | TRBJ2-5 | TRBV30 | CAWSFERGSQETQYF | TGTGCCTGGAGTTTCGAGCGGGGAAGCCAAGAGACCCAGTACTTC
many | . | TRBJ2-7 | TRBV7-8 | CASSSLQTSNIHEQYF | TGTGCCAGCAGCTCACTTCAGACTAGTAACATCCACGAGCAGTACTTC
few | TRBD1 | TRBJ2-6 | TRBV12-3/TRBV12-4 | CASSLRQGATGGANVLTF | TGTGCCAGCAGTTTAAGACAGGGAGCAACAGGAGGGGCCAACGTCCTGACTTTC
many | . | TRBJ2-1 | TRBV10-3 | CAISATDNEQFF | TGTGCCATCAGTGCCACGGACAATGAGCAGTTCTTC
few | . | TRBJ2-5 | TRBV29-1 | CSAQGGGAQTQYF | TGCAGCGCCCAGGGGGGGGGGGCGCAGACCCAGTACTTC
many | . | TRBJ2-2 | TRBV7-2 | CASSVGRMGVLAGELFF | TGTGCCAGCAGCGTGGGCCGGATGGGCGTCCTGGCCGGGGAGCTGTTTTTT
many | . | TRBJ1-2 | TRBV20-1 | CSARGPGTEDGGGYTF | TGCAGTGCTAGAGGACCCGGGACCGAGGATGGAGGTGGCTACACCTTC
many | . | TRBJ1-2 | TRBV6-2/TRBV6-3 | CASSYVAGSANYGYTF | TGTGCCAGCAGTTATGTCGCGGGTTCGGCAAACTATGGCTACACCTTC
many | . | TRBJ1-1 | TRBV20-1 | CSARDAGRNTEAFF | TGCAGTGCTAGAGATGCAGGGCGGAACACTGAAGCTTTCTTT
. | . | TRBJ1-1 | TRBV10-3 | CAISEAQRNTEAFF | TGTGCCATCAGTGAGGCACAACGGAACACTGAAGCTTTCTTT
many | . | TRBJ1-1 | TRBV5-1 | CASSSRRDGTEAFF | TGCGCCAGCAGCTCCCGCAGGGATGGGACTGAAGCTTTCTTT
many | . | TRBJ1-2 | TRBV19 | CASSEYRGGYGYTF | TGTGCCAGTAGCGAATACCGCGGTGGCTATGGCTACACCTTC
many | . | TRBJ1-1 | TRBV5-1 | CASSLDSPVTEAFF | TGCGCCAGCAGCTTGGACTCCCCCGTCACTGAAGCTTTCTTT
. | . | TRBJ2-4 | TRBV3-1 | CASSPSEQRDIFLAKNIQYF | TGTGCCAGCAGCCCCTCGGAGCAGCGGGACATTTTTTTAGCCAAAAACATTCAGTACTTC
many | . | TRBJ1-1 | TRBV5-1 | CASSLSGPKRTEAFF | TGCGCCAGCAGCTTGTCGGGGCCAAAGCGGACTGAAGCTTTCTTT
many | . | TRBJ2-7 | TRBV28 | CASCYPGAYEQYF | TGTGCCAGTTGCTATCCCGGGGCCTACGAGCAGTACTTC
many | . | TRBJ1-5 | TRBV12-3/TRBV12-4 | CASSLQRYQPQHF | TGTGCCAGCAGCTTACAGCGTTATCAGCCCCAGCATTTT
. | . | TRBJ1-2 | TRBV20-1 | CSATPTENYGYTF | TGCAGTGCTACCCCGACGGAGAACTATGGCTACACCTTC
many | TRBD1 | TRBJ1-2 | TRBV3-1 | CASSRSQGANSYGYTF | TGTGCCAGCAGCCGGTCACAGGGGGCCAATTCCTATGGCTACACCTTC
many | . | TRBJ2-5 | TRBV5-1 | CASSKLETETQYF | TGCGCCAGCAGTAAACTAGAAACAGAGACCCAGTACTTC
. | TRBD1 | TRBJ2-7 | TRBV7-2 | CASSAGTARSYEQYF | TGTGCCAGCAGCGCCGGGACAGCCAGATCCTACGAGCAGTACTTC
many | TRBD1 | TRBJ1-2 | TRBV6-5 | CASSTGRGGYTF | TGTGCCTCATCGACAGGGCGAGGTGGCTACACCTTC
many | . | TRBJ2-5 | TRBV5-1 | CASSPGQRQETQYF | TGCGCCAGCAGCCCTGGACAGAGACAAGAGACCCAGTACTTC